This TCR beta chain was sequenced for a study of cytomegalovirus exposure and HLA in healthy donors. Study-wide results and limits: Several of the most significant clusters appeared, in a later analysis, to be linked to common viral pathogens.

V gave up 7 bases and J gave up 4 bases, with 14 bases separating them. Germline CDR1 MNHEY, CDR2 SVGAGI. The CDR3 spans 13 residues. It was with 60 Vbeta and 13 Jbeta primers that the PCR ran. Assay: immunoSEQ multiplex PCR; the TCRdb copy retains only in-frame clones and omits some. Of some 140,000 clones listed, 87% are singletons. By sample share, this clone is large (0.1 to 1%). Its matching antigen is unknown. Sequencing was carried out using PBMCs. The clonotype was recovered from a woman aged 30 to 39 in good health and CMV-seronegative. The genes are TRBV6-5 and TRBJ2-7; D is possibly TRBD1 (7 bases). In DNA form, the CDR3 reads TGTGCCAGCATCCAGGCAGGGGGGTACGAGCAGTACTTC. It codes for CASIQAGGYEQYF.